The clone carrying this TCR beta chain has only a few counts. The CDR3 consists of 14 residues. Germline V gives CDR1 MNHNY, CDR2 SVGAGI (reference sequence). Trimming removed 4 bases at V and 2 bases at J, with 12 bases between. A second PCR of roughly 7 to 11 cycles used a sample-barcoded 5' primer and a J-beta primer mix. TCRdb processed the 5' RACE reads anew with MiXCR; each CDR3 protein has one entry. The sample gives about 1.8 million distinct CDR3 sequences, about 50% of which show up once; 2.1% is in the top ten. The sample is drawn from a study of blood T cells in healthy people across ages.

This rearrangement joins TRBV6-6 to TRBJ2-7, with a tentative D call TRBD2 (5 bases). The sample consisted of blood. This TCR was sampled from a woman in her forties in good health. The CDR3 DNA is TGTGCCAGCAGTTCCCGGGGAGAACCCTACGAGCAGTACTTC. Translating gives CASSSRGEPYEQYF.